This record concerns one T cell receptor (beta chain) sequence. Its antigen is still unknown. CDR1 LGHNA and CDR2 YNFKEQ come from the germline V gene. V was cut by 3 bases and J by 0 bases, with 8 bases left in between. This CDR3 has 15 residues. Assay used: immunoSEQ multiplex PCR; TCRdb lists only in-frame clones, some missing. The sample lists thousands of clones; approximately 90% were seen once. The source of the sample is a study of chemoradiotherapy in HPV16-positive cancers. Samples were taken several times over chemoradiotherapy. Regarding the study as a whole: Only a couple of HPV16-positive patients supplied the functional HPV-specificity definition. Candidate HPV-specific clones and E7-related TCR motifs grew in tumor during treatment. For HPV16-positive patients, expanding HPV-responsive T cells associated with longer recurrence-free survival.

This sample comprised tumor tissue, obtained from a patient who underwent chemoradiotherapy. The TCR comes from a human donor with HPV-associated anogenital cancer. The V gene is TRBV4-2, the J gene TRBJ1-4; D unresolved. In nucleotides, the CDR3 is TGTGCCAGCAGCCAGGGCTCTGCAACTAATGAAAAACTGTTTTTT. Amino acid sequence: CASSQGSATNEKLFF.